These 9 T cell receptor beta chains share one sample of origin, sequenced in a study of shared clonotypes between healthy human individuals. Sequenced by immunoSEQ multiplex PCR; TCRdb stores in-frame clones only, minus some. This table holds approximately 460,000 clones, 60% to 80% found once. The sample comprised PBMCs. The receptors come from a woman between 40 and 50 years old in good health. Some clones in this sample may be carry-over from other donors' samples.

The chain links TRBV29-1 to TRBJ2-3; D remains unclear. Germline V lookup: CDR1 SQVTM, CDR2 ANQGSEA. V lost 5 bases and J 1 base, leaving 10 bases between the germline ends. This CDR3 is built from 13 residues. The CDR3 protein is CSVTGRGTDTQYF. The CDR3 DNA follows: TGCAGCGTTACTGGTCGGGGCACAGATACGCAGTATTTT.

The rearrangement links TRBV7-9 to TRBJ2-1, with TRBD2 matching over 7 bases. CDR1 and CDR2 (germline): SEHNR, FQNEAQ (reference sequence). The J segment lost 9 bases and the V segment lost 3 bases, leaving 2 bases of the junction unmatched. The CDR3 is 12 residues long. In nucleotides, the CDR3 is TGTGCCAGCAGCTTTGCGGGAGTTGAGCAGTTCTTC. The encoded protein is CASSFAGVEQFF.

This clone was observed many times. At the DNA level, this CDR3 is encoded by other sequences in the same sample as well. The DNA of the CDR3 is TGTGCCTGGAGTCAGGGACTAGCGGGAACCTACGAGCAGTACTTC. Encoded protein: CAWSQGLAGTYEQYF. The chain carries TRBV30 and TRBJ2-7; 13 nucleotides align to TRBD2. The germline gives CDR1 GTSNPN, CDR2 SVGIG (reference sequence). V dropped 2 bases and J dropped 2; count of bases not matched to a gene: 3. The CDR3 loop spans 15 amino acids.

The CDR3 DNA follows: TGTGCCAGCAGTTGGACCGAGGAGACTGAAGCTTTCTTT. Amino acid sequence: CASSWTEETEAFF. The rearrangement uses TRBV6-6 and TRBJ1-1; D gene ambiguous. The CDR3 spans 13 residues. Trimming cost V 4 bases and J 5 bases, with 11 bases left between them. The germline V gene has CDR1 MNHNY and CDR2 SVGAGI (reference sequence).

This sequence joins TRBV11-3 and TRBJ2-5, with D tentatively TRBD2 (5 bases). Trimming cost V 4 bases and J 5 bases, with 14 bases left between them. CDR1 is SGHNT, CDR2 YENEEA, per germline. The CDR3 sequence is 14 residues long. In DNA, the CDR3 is TGTGCCAGCAGCTCATCTATCCGAGGGGAGACCCAGTACTTC. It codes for CASSSSIRGETQYF.

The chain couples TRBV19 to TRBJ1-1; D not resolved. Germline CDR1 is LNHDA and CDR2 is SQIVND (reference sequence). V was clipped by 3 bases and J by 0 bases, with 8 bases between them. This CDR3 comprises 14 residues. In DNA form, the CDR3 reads TGTGCCAGTAGTATGGTAACGTTGAACACTGAAGCTTTCTTT. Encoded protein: CASSMVTLNTEAFF.

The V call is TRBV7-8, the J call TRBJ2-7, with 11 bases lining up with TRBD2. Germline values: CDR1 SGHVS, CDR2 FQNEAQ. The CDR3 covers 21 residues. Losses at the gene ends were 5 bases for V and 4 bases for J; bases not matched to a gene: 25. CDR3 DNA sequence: TGTGCCAGCAGCGCCAGGACAGGGCGCTTTCCCTCCGCTAGCGGGAGGTACGAGCAGTACTTC. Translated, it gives CASSARTGRFPSASGRYEQYF.

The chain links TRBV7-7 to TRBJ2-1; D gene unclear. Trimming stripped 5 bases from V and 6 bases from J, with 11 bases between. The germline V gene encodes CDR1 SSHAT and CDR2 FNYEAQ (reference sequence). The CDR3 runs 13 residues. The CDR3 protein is CASSGRGSNEQFF. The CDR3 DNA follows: TGTGCCAGCAGCGGCCGTGGCAGCAATGAGCAGTTCTTC.

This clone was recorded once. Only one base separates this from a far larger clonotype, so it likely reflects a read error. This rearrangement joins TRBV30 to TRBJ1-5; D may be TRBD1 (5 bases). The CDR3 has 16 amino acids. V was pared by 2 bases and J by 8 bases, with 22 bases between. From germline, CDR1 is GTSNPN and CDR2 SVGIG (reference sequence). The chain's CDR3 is CAWSRRDDGWWEPQHF. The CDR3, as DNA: TGTGCCTGGAGTAGGCGGGACGATGGCTGGTGGGAGCCCCAGCATTTT. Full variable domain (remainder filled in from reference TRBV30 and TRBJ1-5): SQTIHQWPATLVQPVGSPLSLECTVEGTSNPNLYWYRQAAGRGLQLLFYSVGIGQISSEVPQNLSASRPQDRQFILSSKKLLLSDSGFYLCAWSRRDDGWWEPQHFGDGTRLSIL.